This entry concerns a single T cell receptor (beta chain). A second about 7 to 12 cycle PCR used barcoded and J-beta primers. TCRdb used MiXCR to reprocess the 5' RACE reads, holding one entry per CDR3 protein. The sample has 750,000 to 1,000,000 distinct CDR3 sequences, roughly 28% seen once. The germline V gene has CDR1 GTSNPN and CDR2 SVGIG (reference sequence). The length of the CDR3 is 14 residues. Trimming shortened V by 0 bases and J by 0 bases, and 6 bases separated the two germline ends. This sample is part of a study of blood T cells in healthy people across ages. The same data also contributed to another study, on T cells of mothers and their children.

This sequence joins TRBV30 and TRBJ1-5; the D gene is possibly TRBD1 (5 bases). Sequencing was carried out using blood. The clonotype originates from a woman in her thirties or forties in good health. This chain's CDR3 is CAWSVGVSNQPQHF. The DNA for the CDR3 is TGTGCCTGGAGTGTAGGGGTTAGCAATCAGCCCCAGCATTTT.